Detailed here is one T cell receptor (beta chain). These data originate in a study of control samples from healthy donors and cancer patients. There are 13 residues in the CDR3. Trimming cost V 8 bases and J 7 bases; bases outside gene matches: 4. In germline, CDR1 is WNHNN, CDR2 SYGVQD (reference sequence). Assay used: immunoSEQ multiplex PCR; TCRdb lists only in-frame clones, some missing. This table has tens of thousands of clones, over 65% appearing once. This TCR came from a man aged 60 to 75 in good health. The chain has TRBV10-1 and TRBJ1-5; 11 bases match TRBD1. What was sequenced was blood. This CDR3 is CASPGQGAQPQHF. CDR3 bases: TGCGCCAGCCCAGGACAGGGGGCACAGCCCCAGCATTTT.